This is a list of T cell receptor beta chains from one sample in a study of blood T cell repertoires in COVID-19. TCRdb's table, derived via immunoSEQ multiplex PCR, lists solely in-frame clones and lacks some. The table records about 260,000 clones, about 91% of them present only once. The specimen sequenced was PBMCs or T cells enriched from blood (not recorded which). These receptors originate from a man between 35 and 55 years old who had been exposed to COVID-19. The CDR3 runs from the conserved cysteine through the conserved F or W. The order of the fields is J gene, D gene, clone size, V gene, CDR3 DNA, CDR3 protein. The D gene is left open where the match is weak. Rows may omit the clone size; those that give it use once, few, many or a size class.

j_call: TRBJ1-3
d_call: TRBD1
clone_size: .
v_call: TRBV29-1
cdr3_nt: TGCAGCGGTATAACAGGGGGGAGCTCTGGAAACACCATATATTTT
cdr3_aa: CSGITGGSSGNTIYF

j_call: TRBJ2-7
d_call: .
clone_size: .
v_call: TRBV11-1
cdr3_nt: TGTGCCAGCAGCCTGGGCGAGGGTTACGAGCAGTACTTC
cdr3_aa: CASSLGEGYEQYF

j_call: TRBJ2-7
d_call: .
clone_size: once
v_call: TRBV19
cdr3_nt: TGTGCCAGTAGTGCCCTGGGGCCATCCTACGAGCAGTACTTC
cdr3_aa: CASSALGPSYEQYF

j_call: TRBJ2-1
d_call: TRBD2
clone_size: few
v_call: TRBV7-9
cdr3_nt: TGTGCCAGCAGCTTAAAGCGGGAGACTGAGCAGTTCTTC
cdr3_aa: CASSLKRETEQFF

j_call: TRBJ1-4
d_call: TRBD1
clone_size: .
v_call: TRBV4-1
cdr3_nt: TGCGCCAGCAGCCAAGTTGGGACAGGGGTGGAAAAACTGTTTTTT
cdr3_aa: CASSQVGTGVEKLFF

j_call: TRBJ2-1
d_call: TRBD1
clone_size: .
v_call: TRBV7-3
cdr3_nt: TGTGCCAGCAGCTTAGACAGGGGCAATGAGCAGTTCTTC
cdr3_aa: CASSLDRGNEQFF

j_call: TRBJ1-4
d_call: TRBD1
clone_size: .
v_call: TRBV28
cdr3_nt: TGTGCCAGCAGTTTATCTGGGACAGTTGCAACTAATGAAAAACTGTTTTTT
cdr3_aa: CASSLSGTVATNEKLFF

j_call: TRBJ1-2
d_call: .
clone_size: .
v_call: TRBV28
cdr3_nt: TGTGCCAGCAGTTTATGGCCGCGGGGTGGGAACTATGGCTACACCTTC
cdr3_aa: CASSLWPRGGNYGYTF

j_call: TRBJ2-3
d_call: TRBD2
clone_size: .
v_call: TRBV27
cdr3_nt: TGTGCCAGCAGTTTATACCCCGGCGGGACTAGCGGGAGATCAGATACGCAGTATTTT
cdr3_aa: CASSLYPGGTSGRSDTQYF

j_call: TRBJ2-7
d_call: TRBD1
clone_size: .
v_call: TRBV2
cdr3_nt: TGTGCCAGCAGCGACAGGGCGATGAGCTACGAGCAGTACTTC
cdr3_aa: CASSDRAMSYEQYF

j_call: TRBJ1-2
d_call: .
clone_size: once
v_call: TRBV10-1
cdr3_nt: TGCGCCAGCAGTGGAGGATCTGGCTACACCTTC
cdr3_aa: CASSGGSGYTF

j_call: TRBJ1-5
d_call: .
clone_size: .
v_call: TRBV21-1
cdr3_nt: TGTGCCAGCAGCAAAGTATCTTTAATACATCTCAATCAGCCCCAGCATTTT
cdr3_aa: CASSKVSLIHLNQPQHF

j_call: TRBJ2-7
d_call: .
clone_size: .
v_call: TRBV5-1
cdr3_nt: TGCGCCAGCAGCTTGCTCCGTAACTCCTACGAGCAGTACTTC
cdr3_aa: CASSLLRNSYEQYF

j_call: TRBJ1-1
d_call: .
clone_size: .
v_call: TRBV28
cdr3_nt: TGTGCCAGCAGTTCGTACTCGTCTATGGAAGCTTTCTTT
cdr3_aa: CASSSYSSMEAFF

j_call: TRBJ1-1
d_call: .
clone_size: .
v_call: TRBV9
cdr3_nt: TGTGCCAGCAGCGGGGACAAAAATACCCTGATGAACACTGAAGCTTTCTTT
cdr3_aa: CASSGDKNTLMNTEAFF

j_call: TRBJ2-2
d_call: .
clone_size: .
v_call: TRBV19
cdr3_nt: TGTGCCAGTAGTATAGAGGGCCGGGGGTCCGGGGAGCTGTTTTTT
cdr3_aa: CASSIEGRGSGELFF

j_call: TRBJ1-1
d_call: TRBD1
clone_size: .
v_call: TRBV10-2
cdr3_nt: TGCGCCAGCAGTGAGACGGGGACAGCCACTGAAGCTTTCTTT
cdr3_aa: CASSETGTATEAFF

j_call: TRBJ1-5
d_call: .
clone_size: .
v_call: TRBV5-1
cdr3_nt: TGCGCCAGCAGCTTTTATTCGGGGGAGCCCCAGCATTTT
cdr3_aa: CASSFYSGEPQHF

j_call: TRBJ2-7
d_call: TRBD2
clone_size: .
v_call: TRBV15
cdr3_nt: TGTGCCACCAGCAGAGATAGACTAGCGGCGGGCGAGCAGTACTTC
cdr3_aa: CATSRDRLAAGEQYF

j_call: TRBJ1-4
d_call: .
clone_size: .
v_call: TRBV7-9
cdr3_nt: TGTGCCAGCAGCCATTCTAGTCCAACTAATGAAAAACTGTTTTTT
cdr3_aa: CASSHSSPTNEKLFF

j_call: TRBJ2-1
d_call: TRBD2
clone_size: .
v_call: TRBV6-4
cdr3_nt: TGTGCCAGCAGTGGACTAGCGGGAGGAAATGAGCAGTTCTTC
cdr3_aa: CASSGLAGGNEQFF

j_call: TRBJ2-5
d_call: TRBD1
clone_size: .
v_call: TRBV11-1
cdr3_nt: TGTGCCAGCAGCCCGTACAGGGGTAGGCAAGAGACCCAGTACTTC
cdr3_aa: CASSPYRGRQETQYF

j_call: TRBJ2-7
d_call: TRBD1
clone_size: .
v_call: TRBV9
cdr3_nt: TGTGCCAGCAGCGTAGGGGCTCGTGGGACAGGGTACGAGCAGTACTTC
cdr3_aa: CASSVGARGTGYEQYF

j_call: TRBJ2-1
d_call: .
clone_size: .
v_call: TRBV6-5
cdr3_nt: TGTGCCAGCAGACTAAAAAATTCAACGTACAATGAGCAGTTCTTC
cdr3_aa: CASRLKNSTYNEQFF

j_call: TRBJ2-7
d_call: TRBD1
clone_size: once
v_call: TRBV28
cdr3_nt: TGTGCCAGCAGTCCTGAGACAGGGTCCGCCTACGAGCAGTACTTC
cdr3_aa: CASSPETGSAYEQYF

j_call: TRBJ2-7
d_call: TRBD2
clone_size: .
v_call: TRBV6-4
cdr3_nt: TGTGCCAGAGGGACTAGCGGGAGCTCGGGGGTCTACGAGCAGTACTTC
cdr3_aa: CARGTSGSSGVYEQYF

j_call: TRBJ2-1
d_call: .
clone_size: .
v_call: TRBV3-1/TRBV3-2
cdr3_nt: TGTGCCAGCAGCCAAGATTATTTTAGCGGTTTTAGCTCCTACAATGAGCAGTTCTTC
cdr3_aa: CASSQDYFSGFSSYNEQFF

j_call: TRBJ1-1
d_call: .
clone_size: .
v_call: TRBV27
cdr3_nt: TGTGCCAGCAGTAGATCCGGGACATCTGAAGCTTTCTTT
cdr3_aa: CASSRSGTSEAFF

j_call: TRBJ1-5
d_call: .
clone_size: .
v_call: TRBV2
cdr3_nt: TGTGCCAGCAAAGATAGAACTTCGGGCAATCAGCCCCAGCATTTT
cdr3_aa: CASKDRTSGNQPQHF

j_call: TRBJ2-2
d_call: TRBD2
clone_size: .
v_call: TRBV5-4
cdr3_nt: TGTGCCAGCAGTCCCGGGACTACCAACACCGGGGAGCTGTTTTTT
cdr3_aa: CASSPGTTNTGELFF

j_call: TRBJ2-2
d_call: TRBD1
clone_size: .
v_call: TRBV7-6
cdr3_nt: TGTGCCAGCGGAGCCGGGACAGGGGGAACCGGGGAGCTGTTTTTT
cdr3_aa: CASGAGTGGTGELFF

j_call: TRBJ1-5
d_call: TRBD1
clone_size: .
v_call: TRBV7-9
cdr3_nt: TGTGCCAGCAGCTCAGGGGGAATTGGCAATCAGCCCCAGCATTTT
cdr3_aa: CASSSGGIGNQPQHF

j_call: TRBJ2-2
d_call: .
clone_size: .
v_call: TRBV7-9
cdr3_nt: TGTGCCAGCAGCTTAGCGGGAGCTTGGGCCGGGGAGCTGTTTTTT
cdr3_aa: CASSLAGAWAGELFF

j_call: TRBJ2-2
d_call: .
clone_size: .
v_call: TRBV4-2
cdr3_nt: TGTGCCAGCAGCCATATTGTGGAGGGTGCCGGGGAGCTGTTTTTT
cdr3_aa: CASSHIVEGAGELFF

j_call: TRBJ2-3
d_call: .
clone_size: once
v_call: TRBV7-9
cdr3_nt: TGTGCCAGCAGCATTCGGGAGTGGGGCACAGATACGCAGTATTTT
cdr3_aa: CASSIREWGTDTQYF

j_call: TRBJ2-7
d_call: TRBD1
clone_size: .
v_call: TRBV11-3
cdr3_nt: TGTGCCAGCAGCACGCGAAGAGGGACAGGGACCGAGCAGTACTTC
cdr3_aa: CASSTRRGTGTEQYF

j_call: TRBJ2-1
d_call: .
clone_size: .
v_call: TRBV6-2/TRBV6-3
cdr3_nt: TGTGCCAGCAGTTACTCGTGGCTAGCGAACTACAATGAGCAGTTCTTC
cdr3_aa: CASSYSWLANYNEQFF

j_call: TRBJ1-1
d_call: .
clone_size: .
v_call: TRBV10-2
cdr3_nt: TGCGCCAGCAGTGAGTCCCGGTTGTACACTGAAGCTTTCTTT
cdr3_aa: CASSESRLYTEAFF

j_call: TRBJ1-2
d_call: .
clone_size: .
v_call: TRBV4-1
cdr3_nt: TGCGCCAGCAGCCCGTACAAGGGACATCTTAACTATGGCTACACCTTC
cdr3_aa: CASSPYKGHLNYGYTF

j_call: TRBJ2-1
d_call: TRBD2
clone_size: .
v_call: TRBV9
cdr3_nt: TGTGCCAGCAGCGTAGGGTTCCAGCGGGAGAACAATGAGCAGTTCTTC
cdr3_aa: CASSVGFQRENNEQFF

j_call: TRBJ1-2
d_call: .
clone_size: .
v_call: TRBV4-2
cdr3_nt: TGTGCCAGCAGCCAACGGGACACGAACTATGGCTACACCTTC
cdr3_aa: CASSQRDTNYGYTF

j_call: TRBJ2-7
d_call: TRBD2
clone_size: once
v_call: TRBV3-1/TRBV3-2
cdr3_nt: TGTGCCAGCAGTCCTAATAGCGGGAGGCGTCTCGGGGAGCAGTACTTC
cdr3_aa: CASSPNSGRRLGEQYF

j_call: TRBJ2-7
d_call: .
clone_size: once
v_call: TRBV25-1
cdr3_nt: TGTGCCAGCAGGCCTAATAGCGGAGCCCACTACGAGCAGTACTTC
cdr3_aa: CASRPNSGAHYEQYF

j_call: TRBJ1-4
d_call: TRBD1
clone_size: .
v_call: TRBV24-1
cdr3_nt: TGTGCCACCAGTGCAACAGGGGAGAATGAAAAACTGTTTTTT
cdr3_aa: CATSATGENEKLFF

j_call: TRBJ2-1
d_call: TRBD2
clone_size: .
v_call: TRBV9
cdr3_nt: TGTGCCAGCAGCGAGCGGGAGCGCACCTACAATGAGCAGTTCTTC
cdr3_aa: CASSERERTYNEQFF

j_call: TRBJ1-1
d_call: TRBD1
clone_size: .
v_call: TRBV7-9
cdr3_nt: TGTGCCAGCAGCTTAGTGTCGGGACAGGGGGCCGAGGAAGCTTTCTTT
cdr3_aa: CASSLVSGQGAEEAFF

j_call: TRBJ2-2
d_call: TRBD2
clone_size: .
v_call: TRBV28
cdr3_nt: TGTGCCAGCAGTCCGGGACTAGCGGGAGCCGGGGAGCTGTTTTTT
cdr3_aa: CASSPGLAGAGELFF

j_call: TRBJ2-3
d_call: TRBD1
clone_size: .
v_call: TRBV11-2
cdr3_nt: TGTGCCAGCAGCTTAGGACAGGGGTTAGATACGCAGTATTTT
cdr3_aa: CASSLGQGLDTQYF

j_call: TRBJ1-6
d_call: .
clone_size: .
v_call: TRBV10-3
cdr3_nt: TGTGCCATCAATCCGCAGGTTGATTCACCCCTCCACTTT
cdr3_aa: CAINPQVDSPLHF